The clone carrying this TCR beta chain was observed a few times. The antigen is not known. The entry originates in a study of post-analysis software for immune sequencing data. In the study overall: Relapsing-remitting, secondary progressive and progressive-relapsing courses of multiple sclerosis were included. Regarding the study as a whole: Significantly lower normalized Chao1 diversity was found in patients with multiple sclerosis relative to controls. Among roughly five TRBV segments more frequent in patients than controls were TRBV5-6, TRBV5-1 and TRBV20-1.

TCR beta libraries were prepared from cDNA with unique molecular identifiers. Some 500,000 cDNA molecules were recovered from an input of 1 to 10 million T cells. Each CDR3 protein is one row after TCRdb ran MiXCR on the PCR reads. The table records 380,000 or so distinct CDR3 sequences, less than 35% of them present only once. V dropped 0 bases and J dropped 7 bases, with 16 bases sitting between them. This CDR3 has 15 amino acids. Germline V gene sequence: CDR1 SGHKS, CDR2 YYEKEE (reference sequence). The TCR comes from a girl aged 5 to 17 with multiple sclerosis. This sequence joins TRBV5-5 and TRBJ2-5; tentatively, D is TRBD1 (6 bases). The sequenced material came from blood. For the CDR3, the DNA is TGTGCCAGCAGCTTGGACAGGGTTGGGCCGGGGACCCAGTACTTC. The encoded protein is CASSLDRVGPGTQYF.